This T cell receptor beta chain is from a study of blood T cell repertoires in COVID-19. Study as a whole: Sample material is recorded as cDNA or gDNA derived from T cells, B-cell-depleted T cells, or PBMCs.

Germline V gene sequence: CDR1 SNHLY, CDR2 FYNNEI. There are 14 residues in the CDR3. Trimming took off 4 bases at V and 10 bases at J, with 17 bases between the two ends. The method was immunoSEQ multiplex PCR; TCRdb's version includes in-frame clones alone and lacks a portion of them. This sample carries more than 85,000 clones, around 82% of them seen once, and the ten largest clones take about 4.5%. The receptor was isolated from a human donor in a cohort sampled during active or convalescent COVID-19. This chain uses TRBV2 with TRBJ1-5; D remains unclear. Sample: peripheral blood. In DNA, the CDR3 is TGTGCCAGCAGTGTTTTCCCGGTAATGAGACCCCAGCATTTT. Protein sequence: CASSVFPVMRPQHF.